Below are 19 T cell receptor beta chains sequenced from a single sample in a study of blood T cell repertoires in COVID-19. TCRdb's table, derived via immunoSEQ multiplex PCR, lists solely in-frame clones and lacks some. In the table there are 150,000 to 200,000 clones, more than 75% of which are singletons. Sample: PBMCs or T cells enriched from blood (not recorded which). All receptors come from a woman between 50 and 59 years old with acute COVID-19.

This clone was seen only a few times. The chain combines TRBV19 with TRBJ2-2; D may be TRBD2 (6 bases). The CDR3 extends over 16 amino acids. From germline, CDR1 is LNHDA and CDR2 SQIVND (reference sequence). V was trimmed by 7 bases and J by 1 base, leaving 16 bases between them. CDR3 DNA sequence: TGTGCCAGTACCAGAGAGGGGCGGGGGAACACCGGGGAGCTGTTTTTT. Protein sequence: CASTREGRGNTGELFF.

CDR3 residues: CASSLAFTSSQETQYF. The CDR3 DNA reads as TGTGCCAGCAGCTTAGCCTTTACTAGCAGCCAAGAGACCCAGTACTTC. V and J are TRBV7-2 and TRBJ2-5; maybe TRBD2 (6 bases). This CDR3 is 16 amino acids long. The germline V gene encodes CDR1 SGHTA and CDR2 FQGNSA. V was shortened by 0 bases and J by 1 base, with 12 bases between the two germline ends. The whole variable domain, remainder taken from reference TRBV7-2 and TRBJ2-5, is GAGVSQSPSNKVTEKGKDVELRCDPISGHTALYWYRQSLGQGLEFLIYFQGNSAPDKSGLPSDRFSAERTGGSVSTLTIQRTQQEDSAVYLCASSLAFTSSQETQYFGPGTRLLVL.

The rearrangement uses TRBV13 and TRBJ1-1; D gene unclear. The V gene's germline CDR1 is PRHDT and CDR2 FYEKMQ (reference sequence). Trimming took off 5 bases at V and 4 bases at J, with 14 bases between the two ends. This CDR3 has 14 residues. As DNA, the CDR3 is TGTGCCAGCAGCGCGGCTGGGAGGTCCACTGAAGCTTTCTTT. It is translated as CASSAAGRSTEAFF.

This clone has just a few counts. The chain has TRBV5-1 and TRBJ2-2; 8 nucleotides agree with TRBD1. CDR3 length: 13 amino acids. Germline V gives CDR1 SGHRS, CDR2 YFSETQ. After removal of 4 bases from V and 7 bases from J, the junction contained 3 bases not matched to a gene. CDR3 in DNA: TGCGCCAGCAGCGGACAGGGAGACGGGGAGCTGTTTTTT. This gives the protein CASSGQGDGELFF. Variable domain in full (rest from reference TRBV5-1 and TRBJ2-2): KAGVTQTPRYLIKTRGQQVTLSCSPISGHRSVSWYQQTPGQGLQFLFEYFSETQRNKGNFPGRFSGRQFSNSRSEMNVSTLELGDSALYLCASSGQGDGELFFGEGSRLTVL.

The chain uses TRBV28 and TRBJ1-2; D is possibly TRBD1 (5 bases). The V end lost 8 bases, the J end lost 4 bases, and 11 bases lay between the germline ends. The CDR3 spans 12 residues. CDR1 MDHEN and CDR2 SYDVKM come from the germline V gene. CDR3 DNA sequence: TGTGCCAGCGGGGGGTTGAGCTATGGCTACACCTTC. Protein sequence: CASGGLSYGYTF.

The V and J genes are TRBV28 and TRBJ1-6, with D tentatively TRBD1 (6 bases). The CDR3 runs to 12 residues. Trimming took off 5 bases at V and 11 bases at J, with 10 bases between the two ends. Germline-derived CDR1 and CDR2 are MDHEN and SYDVKM. The CDR3 sequence is CASSTTGTPLHF. CDR3 nucleotides: TGTGCCAGCAGTACAACAGGGACACCCCTCCACTTT. The full variable domain, rest sourced from reference TRBV28 and TRBJ1-6, is DVKVTQSSRYLVKRTGEKVFLECVQDMDHENMFWYRQDPGLGLRLIYFSYDVKMKEKGDIPEGYSVSREKKERFSLILESASTNQTSMYLCASSTTGTPLHFGNGTRLTVT.

The chain employs TRBV11-1 and TRBJ1-1, with 9 bases that match TRBD1. Per the germline V gene, CDR1 is SGHAT and CDR2 is FQDESV (reference sequence). This CDR3 has 13 amino acids. V was clipped by 5 bases and J by 4 bases; unmatched bases: 2. CDR3 residues: CASSPTGGTEAFF. For the CDR3, the DNA is TGTGCCAGCAGCCCGACAGGGGGCACTGAAGCTTTCTTT.

This clone appeared a few times. The chain is built from TRBV5-6 and TRBJ2-2, with D uncertain. Germline values: CDR1 SGHDT, CDR2 YYEEEE. V was clipped by 0 bases and J by 1 base, with 4 bases between them. This CDR3 has 14 amino acids. The CDR3 sequence is CASSLGGNTGELFF. The CDR3 region has the DNA TGTGCCAGCAGCTTGGGAGGGAACACCGGGGAGCTGTTTTTT.

The chain uses TRBV9 and TRBJ2-3; maybe TRBD2 (6 bases). V was pared by 4 bases and J by 8 bases, with 17 bases between. Germline assignment: CDR1 SGDLS and CDR2 YYNGEE. This CDR3 contains 14 residues. This chain's CDR3 is CASSPVVSGGTQYF. CDR3 in DNA: TGTGCCAGCAGCCCGGTAGTTAGCGGAGGTACGCAGTATTTT.

This chain connects TRBV28 to TRBJ1-6, with 9 bases identical to TRBD1. Germline V lookup: CDR1 MDHEN, CDR2 SYDVKM. The CDR3 is made up of 14 amino acids. After removal of 6 bases from V and 6 bases from J, the junction contained 3 bases not matched to a gene. The CDR3 DNA is TGTGCCAGCAGCGTGGGACAGGGTAATTCACCCCTCCACTTT. Protein product: CASSVGQGNSPLHF.

The chain is built from TRBV7-2 and TRBJ1-6, with D hard to call. The germline CDR1 and CDR2 sequences are SGHTA and FQGNSA. The CDR3 runs 16 residues. Trimming shortened V by 5 bases and J by 3 bases, and 14 bases separated the two germline ends. CDR3 region: CASSPGPQGYNSPLHF. The CDR3 coding sequence is TGTGCCAGCAGCCCTGGGCCCCAAGGCTATAATTCACCCCTCCACTTT.

This chain links TRBV25-1 with TRBJ2-2, with 9 positions matching TRBD1. The trim removed 7 bases at V and 3 bases at J, leaving 3 bases unmatched. The CDR3 extends over 14 amino acids. The germline CDR1 and CDR2 sequences are MGHDK and SYGVNS. The CDR3 protein is CASTQGAYTGELFF. The CDR3 coding sequence is TGTGCCAGCACACAGGGGGCGTACACCGGGGAGCTGTTTTTT.

The V gene is TRBV21-1, the J gene TRBJ1-2; no DNA check was done on the table's D call, TRBD1. TRBV21-1 is a pseudogene locus. The CDR3 contains 14 residues. CDR3 bases: TGTGCCAGCAGCAGCTACAGGGGGTCCAAGGGCTACACCTTC. Encoded protein: CASSSYRGSKGYTF.

A few counts support this clone. The J gene is TRBJ1-2, the V gene TRBV4-2; 10 nucleotides align to TRBD1. Germline values: CDR1 LGHNA, CDR2 YNFKEQ. CDR3 length: 13 residues. The J segment lost 7 bases and the V segment lost 4 bases, leaving 3 bases of the junction unmatched. CDR3 region: CASSRQGASGYTF. For the CDR3, the DNA is TGTGCCAGCAGCCGACAGGGGGCGAGTGGCTACACCTTC.

The chain carries TRBV24-1 and TRBJ2-3; 7 nucleotides agree with TRBD1. Trimming at V came to 5 bases and at J to 0 bases, leaving 10 bases not matched to a gene. The CDR3 sequence is 17 residues long. CDR1 KGHDR and CDR2 SFDVKD come from the germline V gene. The CDR3 spells CATSAHRGRGSTDTQYF. The CDR3 DNA reads as TGTGCCACCAGTGCCCACAGGGGTAGGGGAAGCACAGATACGCAGTATTTT.

The chain has TRBV10-3 and TRBJ2-7; TRBD2 might be the D (7 bases). The V gene lost 4 bases and the J gene lost 6 bases, with 16 bases spanning the gap. The germline V gene has CDR1 ENHRY and CDR2 SYGVKD. The CDR3 is made up of 14 amino acids. The CDR3 is CAISVGVGGPEQYV. DNA for the CDR3: TGTGCCATCAGTGTTGGGGTCGGGGGGCCCGAGCAGTACGTC.

The chain couples TRBV7-2 to TRBJ2-5, with D possibly matching TRBD2 (7 bases). The CDR3 has 16 amino acids. The germline V gene has CDR1 SGHTA and CDR2 FQGNSA. V was clipped by 1 base and J by 3 bases, with 15 bases between them. The CDR3 sequence: CASSLVPGEGEETQYF. CDR3 DNA sequence: TGTGCCAGCAGCTTAGTTCCAGGGGAGGGCGAAGAGACCCAGTACTTC.

The chain has TRBV5-4 and TRBJ1-2; D uncertain. CDR1 is SGHNT, CDR2 YYREEE, per germline (reference sequence). V lost 4 bases to trimming and J lost 8 bases, with 9 bases between them. This CDR3 has 11 residues. The DNA of the CDR3 is TGTGCCAGCAGCGCGAACAGAGGCTACACCTTC. Protein sequence: CASSANRGYTF. The whole variable domain, filled in from reference TRBV5-4 and TRBJ1-2, reads ETGVTQSPTHLIKTRGQQVTLRCSSQSGHNTVSWYQQALGQGPQFIFQYYREEENGRGNFPPRFSGLQFPNYSSELNVNALELDDSALYLCASSANRGYTFGSGTRLTVV.

This CDR3 reads CATSDRASGTLRGTGELFF. The DNA for the CDR3 is TGTGCCACCAGTGATAGAGCCTCCGGGACACTCCGGGGTACCGGGGAGCTGTTTTTT. The chain joins TRBV24-1 to TRBJ2-2; D is possibly TRBD1 (6 bases). Germline lookup yields CDR1 KGHDR and CDR2 SFDVKD. The CDR3 length is 19 residues. Trimming took 3 bases from V and 5 from J, leaving 24 bases between them.